The 30 T cell receptor beta chains below come from one sample, sequenced in a study of blood T cells in healthy people across ages. Combining a sample-barcoded 5' primer with a J-beta primer mix, a second PCR ran for roughly 6 to 12 cycles. One entry per CDR3 protein, called by TCRdb with MiXCR from the 5' RACE reads. The table lists over 1,200,000 distinct CDR3 sequences, approximately 63% of them singletons, with over 5.5% in the top ten. The source material was blood. The receptors shown here come from a man younger than 35 in good health.

Concerning this clonotype: Its ends do not fully match the called genes, so a read error is possible. V and J are TRBV12-3 or TRBV12-4 and TRBJ2-7, with no clear D. The CDR3 has 13 residues. The CDR3 DNA is TGCGCCAGCAGCCCCGGGCCTCCCTACGAGCAGTACTTC. Translated: CASSPGPPYEQYF.

This clonotype was detected a few times. The V gene is TRBV20-1, the J gene TRBJ2-7; TRBD1 agrees at 10 bases. There are 13 residues in the CDR3. The V segment lost 5 bases and the J segment 2 bases; nucleotides outside the gene matches: 3. Germline V CDR1 and CDR2: DFQATT, SNEGSKA (reference sequence). The CDR3 region is CSAPGTGAYEQYF. The CDR3 DNA sequence: TGCAGTGCTCCCGGGACAGGGGCCTACGAGCAGTACTTC.

The gene calls are TRBV6-1 and TRBJ2-7, with D hard to call. The V and J ends lost 7 bases and 5 bases respectively, with 18 bases between them. CDR1 and CDR2 from the germline V gene are MNHNS and SASEGT. The CDR3 covers 14 residues. This CDR3 is CASTPNDGRDEQYF. In DNA, the CDR3 is TGTGCCAGCACCCCTAACGACGGACGGGACGAGCAGTACTTC.

V usage is TRBV7-2 and J usage is TRBJ2-1; D ambiguous. V was trimmed by 1 base and J by 0 bases, leaving 10 bases between them. This CDR3 has 16 amino acids. CDR1 is SGHTA and CDR2 is FQGNSA in the germline V gene. This chain's CDR3 is CASSLVGQNSYNEQFF. CDR3 in DNA: TGTGCCAGCAGCTTAGTCGGGCAGAACTCCTACAATGAGCAGTTCTTC. The whole variable domain, filled in from reference TRBV7-2 and TRBJ2-1, reads GAGVSQSPSNKVTEKGKDVELRCDPISGHTALYWYRQSLGQGLEFLIYFQGNSAPDKSGLPSDRFSAERTGGSVSTLTIQRTQQEDSAVYLCASSLVGQNSYNEQFFGPGTRLTVL.

This chain joins TRBV7-9 and TRBJ2-7, with 11 bases aligning to TRBD2. The V gene's germline CDR1 is SEHNR and CDR2 FQNEAQ (reference sequence). CDR3 length equals 15 residues. V was clipped by 5 bases and J by 7 bases; unmatched bases: 10. As DNA, the CDR3 is TGTGCCAGCAGCCCGACTAGCGGGGTCTACAATGAGCAGTACTTC. Its translation is CASSPTSGVYNEQYF. The full variable domain, with the rest looked up from reference TRBV7-9 and TRBJ2-7, is DTGVSQNPRHKITKRGQNVTFRCDPISEHNRLYWYRQTLGQGPEFLTYFQNEAQLEKSRLLSDRFSAERPKGSFSTLEIQRTEQGDSAMYLCASSPTSGVYNEQYFGPGTRLTVT.

This clonotype was seen ten or more times. The V and J genes are TRBV20-1 and TRBJ2-1, with a tentative D call TRBD2 (6 bases). The germline gives CDR1 DFQATT, CDR2 SNEGSKA (reference sequence). This CDR3 comprises 15 residues. Trimming took 2 bases from V and 6 from J, leaving 17 bases between them. CDR3 coding DNA: TGCAGTGCTAGAAACCCGGGACTTGAAACCAATGAGCAGTTCTTC. Translation gives CSARNPGLETNEQFF.

The chain has TRBV23-1 and TRBJ2-5; 8 nucleotides line up with TRBD1. TRBV23-1 is annotated as an ORF whose role is uncertain. Trimming removed 7 bases from V and 3 bases from J; junction bases left unmatched: 10. The CDR3 is 15 amino acids. Here the CDR3 reads CASIHPGQGKETQYF. As DNA, the CDR3 is TGCGCCAGCATACACCCTGGACAGGGTAAAGAGACCCAGTACTTC.

With respect to this clonotype: The junction departs from germline at one end; a sequencing error may be responsible. This chain joins TRBV7-7 and TRBJ2-5, with no clear D. The germline CDR1 and CDR2 sequences are SSHAT and FNYEAQ (reference sequence). The CDR3 has 15 residues. As DNA, the CDR3 is TGTGCTAGCAGCTTAGGCGGCAGCCCCCAAGAGACCCAGTACTTC. Its translation is CASSLGGSPQETQYF.

This clonotype has a single count. The J gene is TRBJ2-3, the V gene TRBV11-2; 13 bases match TRBD2. CDR3 length equals 17 residues. Germline trimming cut 5 bases from V and 4 bases from J; bases unmatched to any gene: 9. CDR1 and CDR2 (germline): SGHAT, FQNNGV. CDR3 sequence: CASSPGLAGARSDTQYF. The CDR3 DNA is TGTGCCAGCAGCCCCGGACTAGCGGGAGCTAGGTCAGATACGCAGTATTTT. The variable domain in full, completed from reference TRBV11-2 and TRBJ2-3, reads EAGVAQSPRYKIIEKRQSVAFWCNPISGHATLYWYQQILGQGPKLLIQFQNNGVVDDSQLPKDRFSAERLKGVDSTLKIQPAKLEDSAVYLCASSPGLAGARSDTQYFGPGTRLTVL.

This clonotype was detected ten times or more. J is TRBJ2-5 and V is TRBV6-2 or TRBV6-3; D is possibly TRBD1 or TRBD2 (5 bases each). V was pared by 4 bases and J by 3 bases, with 15 bases between. Per germline, CDR1 MNHEY and CDR2 SVGEGT. There are 15 residues in the CDR3. The CDR3 nucleotides are TGTGCCAGCAGTTCACCCCGGGACGTAAAAGAGACCCAGTACTTC. Protein: CASSSPRDVKETQYF.

This rearrangement joins TRBV28 to TRBJ2-5; D is unclear. V lost 9 bases and J 3 bases, leaving 8 bases between the germline ends. Germline CDR1 reads MDHEN; CDR2 reads SYDVKM. This CDR3 region has 11 residues. The CDR3 sequence: CASREEETQYF. As DNA, the CDR3 is TGTGCCAGTAGAGAGGAAGAGACCCAGTACTTC.

This clonotype came up a few times. This rearrangement joins TRBV20-1 to TRBJ2-5; 9 bases align to TRBD2. After removal of 0 bases from V and 6 bases from J, the junction contained 8 bases not matched to a gene. The CDR3 spans 15 residues. Germline assignment: CDR1 DFQATT and CDR2 SNEGSKA (reference sequence). This CDR3 is CSARDPSSGTQTQYF. CDR3 DNA sequence: TGCAGTGCTAGAGATCCGTCTAGCGGGACACAGACCCAGTACTTC.

There are a few counts of this clonotype. CDR3: CASSPQGAKGANVLTF. Written as DNA, the CDR3 is TGCGCCAGCAGCCCACAGGGGGCAAAGGGGGCCAACGTCCTGACTTTC. The chain uses TRBV4-1 and TRBJ2-6; 9 bases agree with TRBD1. This CDR3 comprises 16 residues. V lost 4 bases and J lost 4; bases outside the gene matches: 5. From germline, CDR1 is MGHRA and CDR2 YSYEKL.

In its sample, this clonotype was seen a few times. V and J are TRBV29-1 and TRBJ1-2; 10 positions match TRBD1. V shed 6 bases and J 4 bases; nucleotides not matched to a gene: 5. CDR1 is SQVTM and CDR2 is ANQGSEA in the germline V gene. There are 13 residues in the CDR3. CDR3 protein: CSVRDRGLYGYTF. Here the CDR3 DNA reads TGCAGCGTCCGGGACAGGGGACTCTATGGCTACACCTTC.

The gene calls are TRBV28 and TRBJ2-4; 9 bases agree with TRBD1. Judging by the DNA end, TRBJ2-7 fits better; the J call may be wrong. The germline V gene encodes CDR1 MDHEN and CDR2 SYDVKM. CDR3 size: 14 residues. This CDR3 reads CASSIPTGGYEQYF. For the CDR3, the DNA is TGTGCCAGCAGTATCCCGACAGGGGGGTACGAGCAGTACTTC.

The gene calls are TRBV28 and TRBJ1-4; unclear D gene. CDR3 size: 13 residues. Germline assignment: CDR1 MDHEN and CDR2 SYDVKM. V lost 10 bases and J lost 3, with 12 bases in between. The CDR3 region is CATHRNPNEKLFF. In nucleotides, the CDR3 is TGTGCCACCCATCGGAACCCTAATGAAAAACTGTTTTTT.

This clonotype was found a few times. V is TRBV12-3 or TRBV12-4 and J is TRBJ2-5, with D possibly TRBD2 on 6 matching bases. Trimming took off 2 bases at V and 2 bases at J, with 9 bases between the two ends. The CDR3 spans 14 residues. CDR3 sequence reads: CASSLRAGQETQYF. CDR3 bases: TGTGCCAGCAGTTTAAGGGCGGGGCAAGAGACCCAGTACTTC.

The rearrangement links TRBV28 to TRBJ2-7, with D possibly matching TRBD1 (6 bases). The V and J ends lost 5 bases and 2 bases respectively, with 10 bases between them. CDR3 length equals 13 residues. The germline V gene encodes CDR1 MDHEN and CDR2 SYDVKM. The CDR3: CASSAYRAYEQYF. The CDR3 nucleotides read TGTGCCAGCAGTGCGTACAGGGCCTACGAGCAGTACTTC.

The chain recombines TRBV4-1 with TRBJ2-3, with D unresolved. V was trimmed by 4 bases and J by 0 bases, leaving 17 bases between them. There are 17 residues in the CDR3. Germline CDR1 is MGHRA and CDR2 is YSYEKL. Here the CDR3 reads CASSPGQLLLSTDTQYF. The CDR3 DNA sequence: TGCGCCAGCAGCCCCGGTCAGTTACTACTTAGCACAGATACGCAGTATTTT.

This clonotype was observed a few times. The genes are TRBV11-2 and TRBJ2-7; TRBD1 matches at 8 bases. The CDR3 sequence is 15 residues long. V dropped 5 bases and J dropped 2; count of bases not matched to a gene: 8. The germline gives CDR1 SGHAT, CDR2 FQNNGV. The CDR3 reads CASSRPGTGAYEQYF. CDR3 nucleotide sequence: TGTGCCAGCAGCCGACCCGGGACAGGCGCCTACGAGCAGTACTTC.

This clonotype was detected only a few times. The CDR3, as DNA: TGTGCCAGCAGTCCCCGGACAGGGGTTGGCAATGAGCAGTTCTTC. It encodes CASSPRTGVGNEQFF. This sequence joins TRBV28 and TRBJ2-1, with 9 positions matching TRBD1. CDR3 length: 15 amino acids. Germline loops: CDR1 MDHEN, CDR2 SYDVKM. J lost 6 bases, V lost 5 bases, and 8 bases had no gene match.

V is TRBV4-3 and J is TRBJ2-1, with D perhaps TRBD2 (6 bases). The CDR3 has 15 amino acids. Germline V lookup: CDR1 LGHNA, CDR2 YSLEER. V shed 8 bases and J shed 0 bases, with 14 bases lying between them. The DNA for the CDR3 is TGCGCCAGCCGCGGGACGGAGAGCTCCTACAATGAGCAGTTCTTC. It yields the protein CASRGTESSYNEQFF.

The chain recombines TRBV20-1 with TRBJ2-7; D remains ambiguous. Germline CDR1 and CDR2: DFQATT and SNEGSKA (reference sequence). V was shortened by 2 bases and J by 0 bases, with 11 bases between the two germline ends. CDR3 length: 14 amino acids. For the CDR3, the DNA is TGCAGTGCTAGACCGGCGTACAGCTCCTACGAGCAGTACTTC. It translates to CSARPAYSSYEQYF.

The chain joins TRBV6-5 to TRBJ2-1; D is unresolved. V lost 2 bases and J lost 8, with 13 bases in between. The CDR3 is 14 residues long. The germline V gene encodes CDR1 MNHEY and CDR2 SVGAGI. The CDR3 DNA reads as TGTGCCAGCAGTTACGGGCAGCTTGGGCATGAGCAGTTCTTC. Translated: CASSYGQLGHEQFF.

To note about this clonotype: A clone one base away is much larger, so this may be a read error. The V and J genes are TRBV12-5 and TRBJ1-4, with a weak D call TRBD1 (6 bases). Between the trimmed V and J ends, which lost 5 bases and 7 bases, there was a span of 14 bases. The CDR3 is 14 amino acids. Germline V gene data show CDR1 as LGHNT and CDR2 as FRNRAP. The CDR3 DNA reads TGTGCTAGTGGTGTGCAGGGGCGCCGTGAAAAACTGTTTTTT. Its translation: CASGVQGRREKLFF.

This clonotype was picked up many times. A clone one base away is much larger, so this may be a read error. The rearrangement links TRBV10-3 to TRBJ2-4; D is unresolved. Between the trimmed V and J ends, which lost 2 bases and 6 bases, there was a span of 11 bases. The germline V gene has CDR1 ENHRY and CDR2 SYGVKD. This CDR3 is 14 amino acids long. CDR3 bases: TGTGCCATCAGTGAGGCCGGGCATACAAACATTCAGTACTTC. Translation gives CAISEAGHTNIQYF.

CDR3 DNA: TGTGCCAGCAGTTTAGGGAGCAGGTTAGCGGGTGGCTACACCTTC. It yields the protein CASSLGSRLAGGYTF. The chain uses TRBV12-3 or TRBV12-4 and TRBJ1-2; D is unclear. The V gene lost 1 base and the J gene lost 7 bases, with 16 bases spanning the gap. The CDR3 totals 15 residues.

The chain couples TRBV20-1 to TRBJ2-7; 10 bases match TRBD1. CDR3 length: 15 residues. Germline V gives CDR1 DFQATT, CDR2 SNEGSKA (reference sequence). Losses at the gene ends were 2 bases for V and 0 bases for J; bases not matched to a gene: 4. As DNA, the CDR3 is TGCAGTGCTAGATCGGGGACAGGGGTCTCCTACGAGCAGTACTTC. Translation gives CSARSGTGVSYEQYF.

Only a few counts were recorded for this clonotype. The chain links TRBV6-1 to TRBJ2-3; 13 bases are shared with TRBD2. Germline CDR1 is MNHNS and CDR2 is SASEGT. V lost 5 bases, J lost 0 bases, and 5 bases stayed unmatched. The CDR3 length is 17 residues. CDR3 DNA sequence: TGTGCCAGCAGTCCAGGGACTAGCGGGGCAAGCACAGATACGCAGTATTTT. Translated: CASSPGTSGASTDTQYF.

The V gene is TRBV6-5, the J gene TRBJ2-3, with no clear D. Germline V lookup: CDR1 MNHEY, CDR2 SVGAGI. Trimming pared 6 bases from V and 4 bases from J, leaving 11 bases between. The CDR3 runs to 13 residues. CDR3 bases: TGTGCCAGCAGCCGCCATAGTGCAGATACGCAGTATTTT. Translation: CASSRHSADTQYF.